Detailed here is one TCR beta chain. The sample originates from a study of glioma-infiltrating T cells after dendritic cell vaccination. Study information: Monocyte-derived dendritic cells, cultured approximately 7 days with IL-4 and GM-CSF, were pulsed with autologous tumor lysate.

Input was 2 to 2.5 ug genomic DNA, or all available if less. Primers: 60 V beta forward and 13 J beta reverse. Some clones are missing from TCRdb's copy, which holds only in-frame ones; the method was immunoSEQ multiplex PCR. The sample lists about 65,000 clones; about 89% were seen once. The time point denotes: after dendritic cell vaccination, including at tumor progression/relapse. PBMC were collected before vaccination, two weeks after the third vaccination, and at progression. V was clipped by 6 bases and J by 2 bases; unmatched bases: 6. The CDR3 spans 15 residues. Germline lookup yields CDR1 MNHEY and CDR2 SVGAGI.

V gene TRBV6-5 combines with J gene TRBJ1-3, with 8 bases that match TRBD1. The clonotype was recovered from a human donor with glioblastoma. The starting material was blood, obtained after dendritic cell vaccination. CDR3 sequence reads: CASRADRGPGNTIYF. As DNA, the CDR3 is TGTGCCAGCAGGGCTGACAGGGGCCCTGGAAACACCATATATTTT.